The 7 T cell receptor beta chains given below trace back to one sample, sequenced in a study of T cell clones after liver transplantation. Method: immunoSEQ multiplex PCR; TCRdb's copy keeps in-frame clones and lacks some. This sample has about 80,000 clones, with roughly 85% found just once. The sample consisted of CD4+ T cells from blood, taken approximately 3.5 years after liver transplant. The receptors come from a human patient who received a liver transplant. Some of these T cells may belong to the graft donor.

This chain links TRBV5-1 with TRBJ2-1; D gene uncertain. V was clipped by 4 bases and J by 8 bases, with 19 bases between them. Germline V gene lookup returns CDR1 SGHRS and CDR2 YFSETQ. The CDR3 has 15 residues. The CDR3 nucleotides are TGCGCCAGCAGCGTGGACGGGCCTCGTACCGATGAGCAGTTCTTC. Translating gives CASSVDGPRTDEQFF.

This clone was seen only a few times. The chain links TRBV2 to TRBJ1-2; D remains unclear. V lost 1 base, J lost 4 bases, and 4 bases lay in between. Germline V gene sequence: CDR1 SNHLY, CDR2 FYNNEI. The CDR3 is 12 amino acids. CDR3 region: CASSEGPYGYTF. CDR3 coding DNA: TGTGCCAGCAGTGAAGGACCCTATGGCTACACCTTC.

The chain recombines TRBV28 with TRBJ1-2; tentative D call: TRBD1 (5 bases). The length of the CDR3 is 15 residues. Germline CDR1 and CDR2: MDHEN and SYDVKM. V was clipped by 5 bases and J by 12 bases, with 25 bases between them. The CDR3 DNA sequence: TGTGCCAGCAGTCCACGAAGGGGCTGGGCCCCTTTAGACACCTTC. Protein product: CASSPRRGWAPLDTF.

V and J are TRBV27 and TRBJ1-1; D is possibly TRBD1 (6 bases). The CDR3 contains 16 residues. The ends were cut back, 4 bases at V and 1 base at J, with 16 bases in the middle. Germline values: CDR1 MNHEY, CDR2 SMNVEV (reference sequence). The CDR3 nucleotides read TGTGCCAGCAGTTCTTCCCTTGGGGGCGGGAACACTGAAGCTTTCTTT. Amino acids: CASSSSLGGGNTEAFF.

This chain connects TRBV5-1 to TRBJ2-3; D perhaps matches TRBD1 (6 bases). Germline CDR1 SGHRS, CDR2 YFSETQ. V dropped 0 bases and J dropped 4 bases, with 15 bases sitting between them. This CDR3 has 16 amino acids. CDR3 nucleotide sequence: TGCGCCAGCAGCTTGGGACAGGCCAACGGGGCAGATACGCAGTATTTT. Amino acids: CASSLGQANGADTQYF.

The chain is built from TRBV9 and TRBJ1-2, with TRBD1 as a possible D gene (6 bases). V was clipped by 3 bases and J by 6 bases, with 21 bases between them. The germline gives CDR1 SGDLS, CDR2 YYNGEE. This CDR3 is built from 16 residues. CDR3 amino acids: CASSATLGGGRDGYTF. The CDR3 DNA follows: TGTGCCAGCAGCGCAACCTTAGGGGGGGGAAGGGATGGCTACACCTTC.

This clone came up a few times. V gene TRBV30 combines with J gene TRBJ2-6; no definite D call. There are 13 residues in the CDR3. Germline-derived CDR1 and CDR2 are GTSNPN and SVGIG (reference sequence). Deletions cut 0 bases from V and 2 bases from J, with 2 bases between. CDR3 in amino acids: CAWSVPGANVLTF. The CDR3, as DNA: TGTGCCTGGAGTGTACCTGGGGCCAACGTCCTGACTTTC.